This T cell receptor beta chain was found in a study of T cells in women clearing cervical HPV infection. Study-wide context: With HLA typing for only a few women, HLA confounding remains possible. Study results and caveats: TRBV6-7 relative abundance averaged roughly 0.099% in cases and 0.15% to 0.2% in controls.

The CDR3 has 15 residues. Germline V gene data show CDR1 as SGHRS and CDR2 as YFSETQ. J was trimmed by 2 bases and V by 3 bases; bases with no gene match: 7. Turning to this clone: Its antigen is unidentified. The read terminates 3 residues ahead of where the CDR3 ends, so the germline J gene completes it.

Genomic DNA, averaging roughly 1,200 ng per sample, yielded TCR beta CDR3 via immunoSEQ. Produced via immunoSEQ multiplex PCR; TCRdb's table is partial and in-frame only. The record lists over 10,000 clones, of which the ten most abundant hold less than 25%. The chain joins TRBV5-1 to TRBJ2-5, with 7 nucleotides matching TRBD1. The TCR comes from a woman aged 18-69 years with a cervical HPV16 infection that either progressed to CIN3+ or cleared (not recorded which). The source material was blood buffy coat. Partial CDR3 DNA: TGCGCCAGCAGCTCGGTGGGACAGCCACAAGAGACC. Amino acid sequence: CASSSVGQPQET. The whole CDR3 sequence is CASSSVGQPQETQYF.